The present entry profiles one T cell receptor beta chain with its context. The ends were cut back, 2 bases at V and 7 bases at J, with 12 bases in the middle. The CDR3 is 14 residues long. Looked up from germline, CDR1 is MNHNS and CDR2 is SASEGT. PCR involved 60 Vbeta and 13 Jbeta primers. Profiled with immunoSEQ multiplex PCR; TCRdb holds only in-frame clones, not every one. This repertoire shows 150,000 to 200,000 clones, 80% to 90% found once; its top ten account for around a tenth. The sample originates from a study of cytomegalovirus exposure and HLA in healthy donors. This clonotype originated in a man aged 18 to 30 in good health and CMV-seropositive. Sequenced: PBMCs. V and J are TRBV6-1 and TRBJ2-1; D might be TRBD1 (5 bases). CDR3 in amino acids: CASSEKGKVNEQFF. CDR3 in DNA: TGTGCCAGCAGTGAAAAGGGGAAGGTAAATGAGCAGTTCTTC.